This T cell receptor (beta chain) was observed in a study of T cells in Graves' hyperthyroidism and ophthalmopathy. Study-wide context: Peripheral blood was acquired at first diagnosis, ahead of any therapy whatsoever. Broader study findings: Most clonotypes expanded in thyroid above 0.001 were likewise present in blood.

CDR1 and CDR2 from the germline V gene are SGHAT and FQNNGV. This CDR3 is 15 amino acids long. V dropped 5 bases and J dropped 3; count of bases not matched to a gene: 6. This clonotype was detected ten times or more. Its antigen is not known. There were TCR beta CDR3 regions amplified from RNA transcripts. In the first-round RT-PCR of the TCR CDR3, the HTBI primer set was used. TCRdb re-derived calls from the multiplex PCR reads in MiXCR, one entry per CDR3 protein. The profile covers 300,000 to 450,000 distinct CDR3 sequences, with more than 12% appearing a single time and approximately 29% taken by the ten largest.

Material for sequencing was blood. The origin of this receptor is a woman in her 30s with Graves' hyperthyroidism. The chain links TRBV11-2 to TRBJ2-5; 10 bases align to TRBD1. The CDR3 region has the DNA TGTGCCAGCAGCCGAAAAGGACAGGGGGAAGAGACCCAGTACTTC. Protein sequence: CASSRKGQGEETQYF.